This TCR beta chain originates from a study of CD8 T cells in ankylosing spondylitis. In its sample, this clonotype was seen a few times. Its antigen is currently unknown. Findings of the study overall: Clones linked to disease were reported to show significant enrichment in matched ankylosing spondylitis synovial fluid. Prior literature has documented some motif variants in synovial fluid and blood from reactive arthritis. In peripheral blood, disease-linked CD8+ clones occurred at relatively low frequencies.

Quantitative molecular-barcoded 5'-RACE generated the TCR beta libraries. TCRdb re-called the 5' RACE reads with MiXCR, one entry per CDR3 protein. The profile covers about 160,000 distinct CDR3 sequences, with approximately 9.9% appearing a single time and approximately 16% taken by the ten largest. In germline, CDR1 is SGHAT, CDR2 FQNNGV. J was trimmed by 11 bases and V by 4 bases; bases with no gene match: 9. The length of the CDR3 is 13 residues. The V call is TRBV11-2, the J call TRBJ2-7; 9 bases agree with TRBD2. The sequenced material came from blood, either unsorted or a sorted T cell fraction (not recorded which). The source is a female donor with ankylosing spondylitis or in good health (not recorded which). CDR3 in amino acids: CASSSALAGREYF. The CDR3 nucleotides read TGTGCCAGCAGCTCAGCTCTAGCGGGAAGAGAGTACTTC. The full variable domain, its missing parts supplied by reference TRBV11-2 and TRBJ2-7, is EAGVAQSPRYKIIEKRQSVAFWCNPISGHATLYWYQQILGQGPKLLIQFQNNGVVDDSQLPKDRFSAERLKGVDSTLKIQPAKLEDSAVYLCASSSALAGREYFGPGTRLTVT.